These T cell receptor beta chains were read from a single sample in a study of cytomegalovirus exposure and HLA in healthy donors. TCRdb's copy holds only in-frame clones and misses some; the assay was immunoSEQ multiplex PCR. The sample yields approximately 59,000 clones, about 91% seen once. The sample comprised PBMCs. Receptors originate from a man aged 18 to 30 in good health and CMV-seropositive. The CDR3 runs from the conserved cysteine through the conserved F or W. A D gene is named only where the DNA matches it firmly. Clone size is given for some rows only: seen once, a few or many times, or a class if the clone is expanded.

J gene: TRBJ2-7; V gene: TRBV30; clone size: few; D gene: TRBD1; CDR3 DNA: TGTGCCTGGCAACAGGGGCAGGTCCGGTACTTC; CDR3 protein: CAWQQGQVRYF
J gene: TRBJ2-5; V gene: TRBV15; clone size: once; D gene: -; CDR3 DNA: TGTGCCACCAGCACCCGATACCCGGGGACACGACAAGAGACCCAGTACTTC; CDR3 protein: CATSTRYPGTRQETQYF
J gene: TRBJ2-7; V gene: TRBV10-2; clone size: -; D gene: TRBD1; CDR3 DNA: TGCGCCAGCAGGATAAGACAGGGGCGCGAGCAGTACTTC; CDR3 protein: CASRIRQGREQYF
J gene: TRBJ2-5; V gene: TRBV6-6; clone size: -; D gene: -; CDR3 DNA: TGTGCCAGCAGTTACCCCGAAGAGACCCAGTACTTC; CDR3 protein: CASSYPEETQYF
J gene: TRBJ1-2; V gene: TRBV7-2; clone size: -; D gene: -; CDR3 DNA: TGTGCCAGCAGCCCTACAGTGGTAGAATATGGCTACACCTTC; CDR3 protein: CASSPTVVEYGYTF
J gene: TRBJ2-1; V gene: TRBV7-8; clone size: -; D gene: TRBD2; CDR3 DNA: TGTGCCAGCAGCCCGCTAGCGGGCCTGGGGCAGGATGAGCAGTTCTTC; CDR3 protein: CASSPLAGLGQDEQFF
J gene: TRBJ2-2; V gene: TRBV18; clone size: -; D gene: -; CDR3 DNA: TGTGCCAGCTCATGGCGGAGTACCAACACCGGGGAGCTGTTTTTT; CDR3 protein: CASSWRSTNTGELFF
J gene: TRBJ2-6; V gene: TRBV7-3; clone size: -; D gene: -; CDR3 DNA: TGTGCCAGCAGCCCCTCCGTCTCTGGGGCCAACGTCCTGACTTTC; CDR3 protein: CASSPSVSGANVLTF
J gene: TRBJ2-1; V gene: TRBV6-5; clone size: once; D gene: TRBD1; CDR3 DNA: TGTGCCAGCAGTTTCTCCGGGACAGGGAAATTGAATGAGCAGTTCTTC; CDR3 protein: CASSFSGTGKLNEQFF
J gene: TRBJ2-5; V gene: TRBV19; clone size: -; D gene: TRBD1; CDR3 DNA: TGTGCCAGTAGTATCGGGGGGACAGGGGGCGATAGGACCCAGTACTTC; CDR3 protein: CASSIGGTGGDRTQYF
J gene: TRBJ1-5; V gene: TRBV30; clone size: -; D gene: -; CDR3 DNA: TGTGCCTGGAGTGGACAGTTCAATCAGCCCCAGCATTTT; CDR3 protein: CAWSGQFNQPQHF
J gene: TRBJ2-7; V gene: TRBV5-1; clone size: -; D gene: -; CDR3 DNA: TGCGCCAGCAGCTTGCCTAGCGTCTACGAGCAGTACTTC; CDR3 protein: CASSLPSVYEQYF
J gene: TRBJ2-7; V gene: TRBV27; clone size: -; D gene: -; CDR3 DNA: TGTGCCGGGGGCCTCTACGAGCAGTACTTC; CDR3 protein: CAGGLYEQYF
J gene: TRBJ2-3; V gene: TRBV14; clone size: -; D gene: TRBD2; CDR3 DNA: TGTGCCAGCAGCCAAGGGCTAGCGGGAGGGCCAGGCGATACGCAGTATTTT; CDR3 protein: CASSQGLAGGPGDTQYF
J gene: TRBJ2-5; V gene: TRBV6-1; clone size: -; D gene: -; CDR3 DNA: TGTGCCAGCAGTGAACAGGGGCCTACGCAAGAGACCCAGTACTTC; CDR3 protein: CASSEQGPTQETQYF
J gene: TRBJ2-1; V gene: TRBV27; clone size: -; D gene: TRBD2; CDR3 DNA: TGTGCCAGCAGTTTCCGCGGGACTAGCATTGTGTTCTTC; CDR3 protein: CASSFRGTSIVFF
J gene: TRBJ2-1; V gene: TRBV7-3; clone size: -; D gene: -; CDR3 DNA: TGTGCCAGCAGCTTAATAAGGAGCGATGAGCAGTTCTTC; CDR3 protein: CASSLIRSDEQFF
J gene: TRBJ2-5; V gene: TRBV7-3; clone size: -; D gene: -; CDR3 DNA: TGTGCCAGCAGCTCGGGACTGGGGGAGACCCAGTACTTC; CDR3 protein: CASSSGLGETQYF
J gene: TRBJ2-1; V gene: TRBV4-2; clone size: -; D gene: TRBD2; CDR3 DNA: TGTGCCAGCAGCCAAGATGCAGAGGGAGGGTTCATACAGAATGAGCAGTTCTTC; CDR3 protein: CASSQDAEGGFIQNEQFF
J gene: TRBJ2-1; V gene: TRBV27; clone size: -; D gene: -; CDR3 DNA: TGTGCCAGCAGTTTAGAGTCCTCAACCTTCAATGAGCAGTTCTTC; CDR3 protein: CASSLESSTFNEQFF
J gene: TRBJ1-4; V gene: TRBV2; clone size: -; D gene: -; CDR3 DNA: TGTGCCAGCAGCGCTTACAGGGATCTTGGGGAAAAACTGTTTTTT; CDR3 protein: CASSAYRDLGEKLFF
J gene: TRBJ1-1; V gene: TRBV19; clone size: few; D gene: -; CDR3 DNA: TGTGCCAGTAGTATTATGGCCACTGAAGCTTTCTTT; CDR3 protein: CASSIMATEAFF
J gene: TRBJ1-2; V gene: TRBV28; clone size: once; D gene: -; CDR3 DNA: TGTGCCAGCAGTTGGGAGTGGAGGGGCTACACCTTC; CDR3 protein: CASSWEWRGYTF
J gene: TRBJ2-3; V gene: TRBV4-1; clone size: -; D gene: -; CDR3 DNA: TGCGCCAGCAGCCAAGATCCGCTAGGCAGGGTCTCAGATACGCAGTATTTT; CDR3 protein: CASSQDPLGRVSDTQYF
J gene: TRBJ2-1; V gene: TRBV27; clone size: -; D gene: TRBD2; CDR3 DNA: TGTGCCAGCAGTTCAGGCGGGGGAAGGAATGAGCAGTTCTTC; CDR3 protein: CASSSGGGRNEQFF
J gene: TRBJ2-1; V gene: TRBV5-4; clone size: -; D gene: -; CDR3 DNA: TGTGCCAGCAGCTCCACTAGGCCCTTAAACAATGAGCAGTTCTTC; CDR3 protein: CASSSTRPLNNEQFF
J gene: TRBJ1-1; V gene: TRBV19; clone size: -; D gene: -; CDR3 DNA: TGTGCCACCACCCCCAGGGTACCTCCCTTTGAAGCTTTCTTT; CDR3 protein: CATTPRVPPFEAFF
J gene: TRBJ2-7; V gene: TRBV28; clone size: -; D gene: TRBD1; CDR3 DNA: TGTGCCAGCAGCAGCCCGGGACAGGGGGCGCTCGAGCAGTACTTC; CDR3 protein: CASSSPGQGALEQYF
J gene: TRBJ2-3; V gene: TRBV29-1; clone size: -; D gene: -; CDR3 DNA: TGCAGCGTTGGAGACTTCCCCTATACGCAGTATTTT; CDR3 protein: CSVGDFPYTQYF
J gene: TRBJ1-1; V gene: TRBV30; clone size: -; D gene: -; CDR3 DNA: TGTGCCTGGGGTCGGACTGTTTCTGAAGCTTTCTTT; CDR3 protein: CAWGRTVSEAFF
J gene: TRBJ2-7; V gene: TRBV27; clone size: -; D gene: TRBD1; CDR3 DNA: TGTGCCAGCAGTCGGGGACAGCCAGCCGAGCAGTACTTC; CDR3 protein: CASSRGQPAEQYF
J gene: TRBJ1-1; V gene: TRBV29-1; clone size: -; D gene: -; CDR3 DNA: TGCAGCGTTGCTAGACTGATGAACACTGAAGCTTTCTTT; CDR3 protein: CSVARLMNTEAFF
J gene: TRBJ2-2; V gene: TRBV7-9; clone size: -; D gene: -; CDR3 DNA: TGTGCCAGCAGCTTAGGGACAGACACCGGGGAGCTGTTTTTT; CDR3 protein: CASSLGTDTGELFF
J gene: TRBJ1-1; V gene: TRBV18; clone size: -; D gene: TRBD1; CDR3 DNA: TGTGCCAGCTCACCAAAACAGGGGTCGAACACTGAAGCTTTCTTT; CDR3 protein: CASSPKQGSNTEAFF
J gene: TRBJ1-2; V gene: TRBV6-5; clone size: -; D gene: -; CDR3 DNA: TGTGCCGCCAAAGGGGGACACAACTATGGCTACACCTTC; CDR3 protein: CAAKGGHNYGYTF
J gene: TRBJ2-7; V gene: TRBV7-8; clone size: -; D gene: -; CDR3 DNA: TGTGCCAGCAGCTTAGCGGATGGGGGCCGCTACGAGCAGTACTTC; CDR3 protein: CASSLADGGRYEQYF
J gene: TRBJ2-5; V gene: TRBV5-1; clone size: once; D gene: -; CDR3 DNA: TGCGCCAGCAGCTTGCTATCAGAGGTGGAGACCCAGTACTTC; CDR3 protein: CASSLLSEVETQYF
J gene: TRBJ2-1; V gene: TRBV4-2; clone size: -; D gene: TRBD2; CDR3 DNA: TGTGCCAGCAGCCAATTACTAGCGGGAAGTGGGAATGAGCAGTTCTTC; CDR3 protein: CASSQLLAGSGNEQFF
J gene: TRBJ2-4; V gene: TRBV18; clone size: -; D gene: TRBD1; CDR3 DNA: TGTGCCAGCTCAGCCGACAGGGTAAACATTCAGTACTTC; CDR3 protein: CASSADRVNIQYF
J gene: TRBJ1-5; V gene: TRBV5-1; clone size: -; D gene: -; CDR3 DNA: TGCGCCAGCAGCTTGGTATCTGGAGCGGGGCAGCCCCAGCATTTT; CDR3 protein: CASSLVSGAGQPQHF
J gene: TRBJ1-1; V gene: TRBV6-6; clone size: -; D gene: -; CDR3 DNA: TGTGCCAGCAGTTTCCTTAACACTGAAGCTTTCTTT; CDR3 protein: CASSFLNTEAFF
J gene: TRBJ2-7; V gene: TRBV6-5; clone size: once; D gene: TRBD1; CDR3 DNA: TGTGCCAGCAGTTACGTCAGGGGGCCTTACGAGCAGTACTTC; CDR3 protein: CASSYVRGPYEQYF
J gene: TRBJ2-3; V gene: TRBV29-1; clone size: once; D gene: TRBD2; CDR3 DNA: TGCAGCGTTGTCGGGGGCGTAAGTAGCGGGAGGGAAAGCACAGATACGCAGTATTTT; CDR3 protein: CSVVGGVSSGRESTDTQYF